The 27 T cell receptor beta chains below were found in one sample sequenced in a study of T cell responses to AZD1222 COVID-19 vaccine. Profiled with immunoSEQ multiplex PCR; TCRdb holds only in-frame clones, not every one. The sample has around 150,000 clones, about four fifths seen once. The starting material was peripheral blood, obtained on day 0 of AZD1222 vaccination. These receptors were obtained from an adult in good health.

Turning to this clone: The same CDR3 is also encoded by other DNA sequences in this sample. The genes are TRBV29-1 and TRBJ2-3; D not resolved. The CDR3 is 10 residues long. In germline, CDR1 is SQVTM, CDR2 ANQGSEA. The V and J ends lost 4 bases and 3 bases respectively, with 2 bases between them. The CDR3 bases are TGCAGCGTTGGTACAGATACGCAGTATTTT. It translates to CSVGTDTQYF.

The J gene is TRBJ2-2, the V gene TRBV5-1; the match to TRBD1 covers 9 bases. This CDR3 has 15 amino acids. The V and J ends lost 1 base and 6 bases, in that order; junction bases with no gene match: 4. Germline V CDR1 and CDR2: SGHRS, YFSETQ. CDR3: CASSLLGQGAGELFF. Here the CDR3 DNA reads TGCGCCAGCAGCTTGTTGGGACAGGGAGCCGGGGAGCTGTTTTTT.

This chain joins TRBV13 and TRBJ1-2; no firm D call. Germline V gene sequence: CDR1 PRHDT, CDR2 FYEKMQ (reference sequence). The V gene lost 0 bases and the J gene lost 5 bases, with 7 bases spanning the gap. This CDR3 comprises 13 residues. The CDR3 DNA reads TGTGCCAGCAGCTTAGGGCAGCAATATGGCTACACCTTC. Residues: CASSLGQQYGYTF.

The CDR3: CASSYSRIYGYTF. In DNA, the CDR3 is TGTGCCAGCAGTTACTCCCGGATTTATGGCTACACCTTC. The J gene is TRBJ1-2, the V gene TRBV6-5; D unclear. There are 13 residues in the CDR3. Per the germline V gene, CDR1 is MNHEY and CDR2 is SVGAGI. The V end was cut by 0 bases, the J end by 5 bases, with 7 bases between.

The chain couples TRBV28 to TRBJ1-6; 7 bases fit TRBD1. Germline-derived CDR1 and CDR2 are MDHEN and SYDVKM. V lost 4 bases, J lost 13 bases, and 10 bases stayed unmatched. CDR3 length equals 14 residues. The CDR3 protein is CASSSPNDRDPLHF. The CDR3 DNA reads as TGTGCCAGCAGTTCGCCCAATGACAGGGATCCCCTCCACTTT.

The sample holds a few counts of this clone. The chain has TRBV19 and TRBJ2-3; 8 positions match TRBD1. Germline V gives CDR1 LNHDA, CDR2 SQIVND (reference sequence). With 5 bases clipped from V and 5 bases from J, the junction kept 6 bases outside the gene matches. The CDR3 sequence is 14 residues long. The CDR3 sequence is CASSPGQGGDTQYF. In DNA, the CDR3 is TGTGCCAGTAGTCCCGGACAGGGTGGAGATACGCAGTATTTT.

Here the CDR3 DNA reads TGTGCCAGCAGTTTGGAGAGGCAGAACACTGAAGCTTTCTTT. It translates to CASSLERQNTEAFF. The chain links TRBV28 to TRBJ1-1; no clear D gene. The CDR3 extends over 14 amino acids. The germline V gene encodes CDR1 MDHEN and CDR2 SYDVKM. V lost 3 bases and J lost 1, with 9 bases in between.

The chain joins TRBV30 to TRBJ1-2; the D is unclear. Trimming pared 4 bases from V and 0 bases from J, leaving 9 bases between. The CDR3 is 13 residues long. Per germline, CDR1 GTSNPN and CDR2 SVGIG (reference sequence). CDR3 in DNA: TGTGCCTGGACAGACGGAACTAACTATGGCTACACCTTC. It translates to CAWTDGTNYGYTF. The whole variable domain, filled in from reference TRBV30 and TRBJ1-2, reads SQTIHQWPATLVQPVGSPLSLECTVEGTSNPNLYWYRQAAGRGLQLLFYSVGIGQISSEVPQNLSASRPQDRQFILSSKKLLLSDSGFYLCAWTDGTNYGYTFGSGTRLTVV.

The table lists this clone with a count of one. This chain connects TRBV9 to TRBJ2-1; TRBD2 matches 7 bases. V lost 0 bases and J lost 7; bases outside the gene matches: 4. The length of the CDR3 is 14 residues. Germline V gene lookup returns CDR1 SGDLS and CDR2 YYNGEE. Here the CDR3 reads CASSVAGGLNEQFF. Written as DNA, the CDR3 is TGTGCCAGCAGCGTAGCGGGGGGATTAAATGAGCAGTTCTTC.

The chain is built from TRBV30 and TRBJ1-2, with D uncertain. The ends were cut back, 4 bases at V and 7 bases at J, with 10 bases in the middle. This CDR3 is built from 11 residues. Germline CDR1 and CDR2: GTSNPN and SVGIG (reference sequence). In DNA, the CDR3 is TGTGCCTGGAAAGGGTCTTCTGGCTACACCTTC. This encodes CAWKGSSGYTF.

J is TRBJ1-5 and V is TRBV7-8; no clear D. V lost 1 base, J lost 2 bases, and 3 bases lay in between. There are 13 residues in the CDR3. Germline V lookup: CDR1 SGHVS, CDR2 FQNEAQ. CDR3 in DNA: TGTGCCAGCAGCTTAGTAGGCAATCAGCCCCAGCATTTT. Its protein is CASSLVGNQPQHF.

CDR3 amino acids: CASSTRQDSYEQYF. The CDR3 DNA reads as TGTGCCAGCAGTACCCGACAGGATTCCTACGAGCAGTACTTC. V and J are TRBV27 and TRBJ2-7; TRBD1 is a possible D gene (6 bases). Trimming left V 5 bases short and J 1 base short, with 12 bases between. Germline V gene data show CDR1 as MNHEY and CDR2 as SMNVEV (reference sequence). CDR3 size: 14 residues.

The V call is TRBV5-4, the J call TRBJ1-5; D unclear. Trimming left V 1 base short and J 2 bases short, with 7 bases between. Germline values: CDR1 SGHNT, CDR2 YYREEE (reference sequence). The CDR3 is 14 amino acids. The CDR3 sequence: CASSLPGGNQPQHF. The CDR3 DNA follows: TGTGCCAGCAGCTTGCCGGGTGGCAATCAGCCCCAGCATTTT. Full variable domain (missing parts from reference TRBV5-4 and TRBJ1-5): ETGVTQSPTHLIKTRGQQVTLRCSSQSGHNTVSWYQQALGQGPQFIFQYYREEENGRGNFPPRFSGLQFPNYSSELNVNALELDDSALYLCASSLPGGNQPQHFGDGTRLSIL.

The chain has TRBV5-5 and TRBJ2-1, with 11 nucleotides matching TRBD2. Germline trimming cut 4 bases from V and 4 bases from J; bases unmatched to any gene: 4. The CDR3 is 15 amino acids. CDR1 and CDR2 (germline): SGHKS, YYEKEE (reference sequence). CDR3 residues: CASSQTSGGYNEQFF. The DNA for the CDR3 is TGTGCCAGCAGCCAAACTAGCGGGGGTTACAATGAGCAGTTCTTC. The full variable domain, rest sourced from reference TRBV5-5 and TRBJ2-1, is DAGVTQSPTHLIKTRGQQVTLRCSPISGHKSVSWYQQVLGQGPQFIFQYYEKEERGRGNFPDRFSARQFPNYSSELNVNALLLGDSALYLCASSQTSGGYNEQFFGPGTRLTVL.

The genes are TRBV27 and TRBJ1-5; D is undetermined. The CDR3 contains 12 residues. CDR1 is MNHEY and CDR2 is SMNVEV in the germline V gene (reference sequence). V was trimmed by 6 bases and J by 3 bases, leaving 6 bases between them. CDR3 residues: CASRGNNQPQHF. The CDR3 region has the DNA TGTGCCAGCAGGGGAAACAATCAGCCCCAGCATTTT.

This clone was counted only a few times. The chain links TRBV28 to TRBJ1-2; 11 bases are shared with TRBD1. V shed 7 bases, J shed 7 bases, and the junction held 5 bases outside the gene matches. Germline V gene sequence: CDR1 MDHEN, CDR2 SYDVKM. CDR3 size: 13 residues. The CDR3 DNA is TGTGCCAGCACCCCGGGACAGGGGGTTGGCTACACCTTC. This sequence encodes CASTPGQGVGYTF.

V and J are TRBV30 and TRBJ1-3, with a possible D match to TRBD1 (5 bases). The germline CDR1 and CDR2 sequences are GTSNPN and SVGIG (reference sequence). This CDR3 region has 14 residues. Trimming removed 3 bases at V and 0 bases at J, with 9 bases between. In DNA, the CDR3 is TGTGCCTGGAGGGGACGGTACTCTGGAAACACCATATATTTT. Translation: CAWRGRYSGNTIYF. The whole variable domain, filled in from reference TRBV30 and TRBJ1-3, reads SQTIHQWPATLVQPVGSPLSLECTVEGTSNPNLYWYRQAAGRGLQLLFYSVGIGQISSEVPQNLSASRPQDRQFILSSKKLLLSDSGFYLCAWRGRYSGNTIYFGEGSWLTVV.

The J gene is TRBJ1-3, the V gene TRBV6-5; D is unresolved. Trimming pared 1 base from V and 2 bases from J, leaving 9 bases between. Per the germline V gene, CDR1 is MNHEY and CDR2 is SVGAGI. The CDR3 is made up of 15 amino acids. In nucleotides, the CDR3 is TGTGCCAGCAGTTACTTGCGGGGAGCTGGAAACACCATATATTTT. Translated, it gives CASSYLRGAGNTIYF.

J is TRBJ1-1 and V is TRBV5-4, with 8 bases matching TRBD1. There are 14 residues in the CDR3. The V segment lost 7 bases and the J segment 3 bases; nucleotides outside the gene matches: 8. Germline CDR1 is SGHNT and CDR2 is YYREEE (reference sequence). The DNA of the CDR3 is TGTGCCAGCTTCTGGGACAGGATGGACACTGAAGCTTTCTTT. Translated: CASFWDRMDTEAFF.

This clone was seen a handful of times. The chain is built from TRBV19 and TRBJ1-2; D possibly corresponds to TRBD1 (6 bases). This CDR3 is built from 15 residues. The V end was cut by 5 bases, the J end by 2 bases, with 15 bases between. Looked up from germline, CDR1 is LNHDA and CDR2 is SQIVND (reference sequence). CDR3 bases: TGTGCCAGTAGTCCCTCGGGGAGGGGGAACTATGGCTACACCTTC. It translates to CASSPSGRGNYGYTF.

The V and J genes are TRBV5-1 and TRBJ2-7, with D possibly TRBD1 on 6 matching bases. With 0 bases removed from V and 0 bases from J, the gap between germline ends came to 10 bases. The CDR3 length is 15 residues. The germline gives CDR1 SGHRS, CDR2 YFSETQ. The CDR3 bases are TGCGCCAGCAGCTTGGGACAGGCGAGCTCCTACGAGCAGTACTTC. The encoded protein is CASSLGQASSYEQYF.

The genes are TRBV27 and TRBJ1-6; tentatively, D is TRBD1 (5 bases). This CDR3 is 17 amino acids long. Germline CDR1 reads MNHEY; CDR2 reads SMNVEV (reference sequence). V lost 0 bases and J lost 5, with 14 bases in between. The CDR3 region is CASSLSLRGVNNSPLHF. CDR3 sequence (DNA): TGTGCCAGCAGTTTATCGCTTCGGGGGGTGAATAATTCACCCCTCCACTTT.

This chain uses TRBV24-1 with TRBJ2-2; 9 bases agree with TRBD1. This CDR3 has 20 amino acids. Germline V CDR1 and CDR2: KGHDR, SFDVKD. Trimming cost V 4 bases and J 8 bases; bases outside gene matches: 22. The CDR3 DNA reads TGTGCCACCAGTGACCCACATGCTACCCCAGGGACAGGGAGTTCGGGGGAGCTGTTTTTT. Protein: CATSDPHATPGTGSSGELFF.

The CDR3 here is CASTFDREAFF. CDR3 coding DNA: TGTGCCAGCACCTTTGACAGGGAAGCTTTCTTT. The rearrangement uses TRBV6-5 and TRBJ1-1, with a possible D match to TRBD1 (6 bases). The CDR3 spans 11 residues. V shed 7 bases and J shed 8 bases, with 11 bases lying between them. The germline V gene has CDR1 MNHEY and CDR2 SVGAGI.

This chain joins TRBV6-2 or TRBV6-3 and TRBJ1-1; 8 nucleotides align to TRBD1. CDR1 is MNHEY and CDR2 is SVGEGT in the germline V gene. The junction had 7 bases not matched to a gene; V was cut back by 0 bases and J by 7 bases. There are 15 residues in the CDR3. The CDR3, as DNA: TGTGCCAGCAGTTACTCTCCGACAGGGGAAAATGAAGCTTTCTTT. This sequence encodes CASSYSPTGENEAFF.

V gene TRBV7-8 combines with J gene TRBJ1-1; the D is unclear. CDR3 length: 11 amino acids. Trimming left V 8 bases short and J 2 bases short, with 6 bases between. Germline V gene sequence: CDR1 SGHVS, CDR2 FQNEAQ. Here the CDR3 DNA reads TGTGCCAGCCAGGCAAACACTGAAGCTTTCTTT. Translated, it gives CASQANTEAFF. Based on the CDR3 plus reference TRBV7-8 and TRBJ1-1, the full variable domain is GAGVSQSPRYKVAKRGQDVALRCDPISGHVSLFWYQQALGQGPEFLTYFQNEAQLDKSGLPSDRFFAERPEGSVSTLKIQRTQQEDSAVYLCASQANTEAFFGQGTRLTVV.

The chain recombines TRBV5-1 with TRBJ1-1, with 7 bases matching TRBD1. The CDR3 spans 13 residues. Germline V gene data show CDR1 as SGHRS and CDR2 as YFSETQ. The V segment lost 6 bases and the J segment 9 bases; nucleotides outside the gene matches: 11. The CDR3 nucleotides are TGCGCCAGCACCTTACCCGGGACAGAAAAAGCTTTCTTT. Residues: CASTLPGTEKAFF.